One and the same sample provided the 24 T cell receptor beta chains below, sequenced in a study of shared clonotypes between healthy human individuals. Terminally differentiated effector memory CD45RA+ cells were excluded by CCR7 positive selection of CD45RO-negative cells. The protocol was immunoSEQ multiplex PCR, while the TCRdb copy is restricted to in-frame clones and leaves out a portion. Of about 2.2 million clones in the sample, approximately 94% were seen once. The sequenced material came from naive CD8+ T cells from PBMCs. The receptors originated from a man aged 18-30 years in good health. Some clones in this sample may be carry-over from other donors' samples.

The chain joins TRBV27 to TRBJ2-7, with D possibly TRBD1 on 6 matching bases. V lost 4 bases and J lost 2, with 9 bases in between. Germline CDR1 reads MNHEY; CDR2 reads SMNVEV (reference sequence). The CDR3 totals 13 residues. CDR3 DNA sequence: TGTGCCAGCAGTTCGGACAGTCCCTACGAGCAGTACTTC. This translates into CASSSDSPYEQYF.

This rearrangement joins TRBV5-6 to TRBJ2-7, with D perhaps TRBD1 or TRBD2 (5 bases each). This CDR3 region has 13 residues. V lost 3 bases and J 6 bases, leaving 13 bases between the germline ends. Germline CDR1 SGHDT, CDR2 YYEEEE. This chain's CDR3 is CASSSGTHREQYF. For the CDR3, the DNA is TGTGCCAGCAGCTCCGGGACCCACCGCGAGCAGTACTTC.

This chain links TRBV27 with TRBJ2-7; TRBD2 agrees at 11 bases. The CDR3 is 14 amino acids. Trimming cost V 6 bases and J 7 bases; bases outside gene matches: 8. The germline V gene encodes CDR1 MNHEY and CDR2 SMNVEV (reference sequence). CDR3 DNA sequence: TGTGCCAGCAGCGGACTAGCGGGTTCAGGGGAGCAGTACTTC. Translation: CASSGLAGSGEQYF.

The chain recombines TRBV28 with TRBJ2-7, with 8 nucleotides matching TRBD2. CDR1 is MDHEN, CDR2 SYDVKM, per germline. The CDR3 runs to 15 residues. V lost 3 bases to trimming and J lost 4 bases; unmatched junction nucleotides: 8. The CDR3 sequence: CASSLLNSGSYEQYF. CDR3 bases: TGTGCCAGCAGTTTGCTCAACAGCGGGAGTTACGAGCAGTACTTC.

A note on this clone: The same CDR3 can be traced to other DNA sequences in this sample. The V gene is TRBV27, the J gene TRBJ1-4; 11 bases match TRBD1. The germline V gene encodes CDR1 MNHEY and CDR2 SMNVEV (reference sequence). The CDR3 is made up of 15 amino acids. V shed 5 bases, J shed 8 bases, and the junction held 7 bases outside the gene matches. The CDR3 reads CASSLRTGGGEKLFF. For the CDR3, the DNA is TGTGCCAGCAGTCTAAGGACAGGGGGCGGCGAAAAACTGTTTTTT.

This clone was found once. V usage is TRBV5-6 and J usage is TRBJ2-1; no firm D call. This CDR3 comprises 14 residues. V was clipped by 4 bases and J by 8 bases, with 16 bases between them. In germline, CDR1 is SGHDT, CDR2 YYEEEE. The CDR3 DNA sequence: TGTGCCAGCAGCCTATTCTATTTCAACTATGAGCAGTTCTTC. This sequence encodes CASSLFYFNYEQFF.

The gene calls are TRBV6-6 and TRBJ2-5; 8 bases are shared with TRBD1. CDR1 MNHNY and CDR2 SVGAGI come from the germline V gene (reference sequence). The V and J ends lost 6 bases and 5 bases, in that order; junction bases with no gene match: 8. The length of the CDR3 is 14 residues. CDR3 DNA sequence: TGTGCCAGCAGCAAGACAGGGGATGCGGAGACCCAGTACTTC. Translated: CASSKTGDAETQYF.

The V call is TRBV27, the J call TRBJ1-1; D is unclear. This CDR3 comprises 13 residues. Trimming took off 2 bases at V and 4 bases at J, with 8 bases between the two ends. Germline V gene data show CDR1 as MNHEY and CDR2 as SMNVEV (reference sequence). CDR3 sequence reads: CASSLNWGTEAFF. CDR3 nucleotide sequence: TGTGCCAGCAGTTTAAACTGGGGCACTGAAGCTTTCTTT.

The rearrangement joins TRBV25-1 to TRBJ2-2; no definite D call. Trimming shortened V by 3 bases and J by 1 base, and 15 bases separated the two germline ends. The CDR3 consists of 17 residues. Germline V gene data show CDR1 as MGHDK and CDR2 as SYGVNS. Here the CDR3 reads CASSEGSWLQNTGELFF. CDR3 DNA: TGTGCCAGCAGTGAGGGAAGTTGGTTGCAGAACACCGGGGAGCTGTTTTTT.

CDR3 region: CASSLWTGFGEKLFF. CDR3 DNA sequence: TGTGCCAGCAGCTTGTGGACAGGGTTCGGGGAAAAACTGTTTTTT. The rearrangement uses TRBV5-6 and TRBJ1-4, with 8 bases fitting TRBD1. V shed 1 base and J 8 bases; nucleotides not matched to a gene: 7. Per germline, CDR1 SGHDT and CDR2 YYEEEE. The CDR3 has 15 residues. Full variable domain (rest looked up from reference TRBV5-6 and TRBJ1-4): DAGVTQSPTHLIKTRGQQVTLRCSPKSGHDTVSWYQQALGQGPQFIFQYYEEEERQRGNFPDRFSGHQFPNYSSELNVNALLLGDSALYLCASSLWTGFGEKLFFGSGTQLSVL.

The CDR3 sequence is CASQYQGPEQYF. In DNA, the CDR3 is TGTGCCAGCCAATACCAGGGGCCCGAGCAGTACTTC. V is TRBV28 and J is TRBJ2-7; weak D call: TRBD1 (6 bases). Trimming pared 8 bases from V and 6 bases from J, leaving 14 bases between. Germline CDR1 is MDHEN and CDR2 is SYDVKM. The CDR3 has 12 amino acids.

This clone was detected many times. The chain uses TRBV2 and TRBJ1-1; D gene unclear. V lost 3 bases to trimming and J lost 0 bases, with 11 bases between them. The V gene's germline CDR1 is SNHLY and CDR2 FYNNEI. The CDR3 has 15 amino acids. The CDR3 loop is CASSDTRTVNTEAFF. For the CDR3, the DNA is TGTGCCAGCAGTGACACCCGTACGGTGAACACTGAAGCTTTCTTT.

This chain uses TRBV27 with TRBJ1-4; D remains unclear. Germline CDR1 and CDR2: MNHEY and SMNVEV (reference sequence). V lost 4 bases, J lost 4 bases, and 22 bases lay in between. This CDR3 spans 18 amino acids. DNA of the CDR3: TGTGCCAGCAGTTCCACCTACCCCCGCCAGATGAGTAATGAAAAACTGTTTTTT. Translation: CASSSTYPRQMSNEKLFF.

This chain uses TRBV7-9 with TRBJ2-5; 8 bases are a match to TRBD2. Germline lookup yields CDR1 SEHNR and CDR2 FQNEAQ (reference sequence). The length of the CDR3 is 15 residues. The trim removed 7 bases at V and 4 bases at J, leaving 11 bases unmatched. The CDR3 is CASTRTSPTPETQYF. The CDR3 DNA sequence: TGTGCCAGCACCAGGACTAGCCCTACTCCAGAGACCCAGTACTTC. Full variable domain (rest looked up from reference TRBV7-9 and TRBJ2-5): DTGVSQNPRHKITKRGQNVTFRCDPISEHNRLYWYRQTLGQGPEFLTYFQNEAQLEKSRLLSDRFSAERPKGSFSTLEIQRTEQGDSAMYLCASTRTSPTPETQYFGPGTRLLVL.

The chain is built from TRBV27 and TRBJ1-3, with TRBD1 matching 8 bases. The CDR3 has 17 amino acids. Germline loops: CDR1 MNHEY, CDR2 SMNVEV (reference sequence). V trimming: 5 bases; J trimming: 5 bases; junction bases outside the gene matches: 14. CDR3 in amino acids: CASSPLRGQGARNTIYF. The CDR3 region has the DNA TGTGCCAGCAGTCCCTTGCGCGGGCAGGGGGCGCGAAACACCATATATTTT.

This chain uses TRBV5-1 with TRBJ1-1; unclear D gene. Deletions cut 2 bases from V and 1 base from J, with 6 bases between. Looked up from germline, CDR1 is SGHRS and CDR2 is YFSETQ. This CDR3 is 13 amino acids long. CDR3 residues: CASSFQTNTEAFF. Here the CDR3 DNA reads TGCGCCAGCAGCTTCCAGACGAACACTGAAGCTTTCTTT.

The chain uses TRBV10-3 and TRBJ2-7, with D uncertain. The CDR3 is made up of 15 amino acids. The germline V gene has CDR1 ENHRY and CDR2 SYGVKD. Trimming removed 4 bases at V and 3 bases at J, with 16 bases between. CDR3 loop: CAISVGKPKNYEQYF. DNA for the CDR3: TGTGCCATCAGTGTGGGGAAACCAAAAAACTACGAGCAGTACTTC.

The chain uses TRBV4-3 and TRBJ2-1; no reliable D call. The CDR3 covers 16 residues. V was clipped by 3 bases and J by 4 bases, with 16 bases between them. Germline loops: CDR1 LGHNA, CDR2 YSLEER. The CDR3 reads CASSHESSGNYNEQFF. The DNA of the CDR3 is TGCGCCAGCAGCCATGAGTCCTCAGGTAATTACAATGAGCAGTTCTTC.

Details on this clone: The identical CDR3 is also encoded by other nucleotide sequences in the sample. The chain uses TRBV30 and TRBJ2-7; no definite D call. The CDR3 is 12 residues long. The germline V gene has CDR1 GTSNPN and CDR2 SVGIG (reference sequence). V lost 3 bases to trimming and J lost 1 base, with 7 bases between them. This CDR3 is CAWSVGSYEQYF. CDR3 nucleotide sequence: TGTGCCTGGAGCGTGGGATCCTACGAGCAGTACTTC.

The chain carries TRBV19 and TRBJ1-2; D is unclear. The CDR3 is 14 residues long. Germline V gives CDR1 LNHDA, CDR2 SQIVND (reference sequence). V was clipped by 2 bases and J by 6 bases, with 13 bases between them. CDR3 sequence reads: CASSIRRTWDGYTF. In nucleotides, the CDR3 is TGTGCCAGTAGTATACGGCGGACGTGGGATGGCTACACCTTC.

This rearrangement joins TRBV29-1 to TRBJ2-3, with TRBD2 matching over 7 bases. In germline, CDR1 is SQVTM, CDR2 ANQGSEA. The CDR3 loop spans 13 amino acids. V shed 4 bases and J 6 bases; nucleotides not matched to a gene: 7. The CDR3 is CSVVGGFGDTQYF. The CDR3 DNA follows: TGCAGCGTTGTGGGAGGGTTCGGCGATACGCAGTATTTT.

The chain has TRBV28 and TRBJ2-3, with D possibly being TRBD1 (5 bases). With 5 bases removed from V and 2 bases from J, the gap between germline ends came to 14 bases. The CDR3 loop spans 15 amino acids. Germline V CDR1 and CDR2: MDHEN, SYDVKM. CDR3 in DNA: TGTGCCAGCAGTGAGTCAACAGGCTACACAGATACGCAGTATTTT. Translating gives CASSESTGYTDTQYF.

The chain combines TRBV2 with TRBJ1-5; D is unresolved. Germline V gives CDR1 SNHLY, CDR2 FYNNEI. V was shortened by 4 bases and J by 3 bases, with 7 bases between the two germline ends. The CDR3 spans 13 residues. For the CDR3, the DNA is TGTGCCAGCAGTGGTTGGGACAATCAGCCCCAGCATTTT. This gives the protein CASSGWDNQPQHF.

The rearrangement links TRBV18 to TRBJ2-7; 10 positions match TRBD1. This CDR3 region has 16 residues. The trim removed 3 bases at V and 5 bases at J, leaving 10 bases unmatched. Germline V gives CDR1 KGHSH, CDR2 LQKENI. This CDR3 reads CASSPAGTGVFHEQYF. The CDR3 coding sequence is TGTGCCAGCTCACCCGCCGGGACAGGGGTCTTCCACGAGCAGTACTTC. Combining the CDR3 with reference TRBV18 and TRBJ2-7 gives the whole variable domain NAGVMQNPRHLVRRRGQEARLRCSPMKGHSHVYWYRQLPEEGLKFMVYLQKENIIDESGMPKERFSAEFPKEGPSILRIQQVVRGDSAAYFCASSPAGTGVFHEQYFGPGTRLTVT.